This T cell receptor beta chain came from a study of shared clonotypes between healthy human individuals (dated by TCRdb to 2018 to 2021). Context from the whole study: Three men and two women, aged 18 to 49 years, made up the cohort. The study deeply sequenced blood TCR repertoires of five healthy adults to estimate repertoire size and the extent of clonotype sharing between individuals. Libraries were prepared and TCR repertoires were sequenced by different laboratories using diverse techniques, in order to increase sequencing depth and limit assay-specific biases. Per donor, three plates each were used for CD4 naive and CD4 memory, two for CD8 naive, and one for CD8 memory. Per donor, leukapheresis produced somewhere between about 0.85 and 9.5 billion PBMCs.

Results and caveats for the whole study, not just this receptor: Rarefaction of sorted-subset datasets indicated incomplete sequencing despite the large sequencing depth. Pairwise subsampling led to the expectation that sequencing depth would affect the degree of clonotype sharing among donors. Clonotypes shared by all four sorted-subset donors showed higher generation probabilities than non-shared clonotypes. Sampling was limited to blood, and TCR repertoires in tissue likely differ from TCR repertoires in blood. Because the study included a small number of donors, the genetic and exposure-history diversity represented was limited. Approximately 5% of naive CD4, roughly 3.6% of naive CD8, about 2.5% of memory CD4, and roughly 0.4% of memory CD8 clonotypes were shared across a handful of donors. Naive subsets generally had larger estimated clonotype richness than memory subsets.

About this clone: Its antigen is still unknown. Nothing much larger sits one base from this clone, and base qualities are not available.

Using the deep immunoSEQ assay, multiplex PCR amplified TCR CDR3 regions from genomic DNA. Extracted genomic DNA from each cell subset was distributed evenly across all wells of several immunoSEQ 96-well plates, and each plate was treated as a replicate. Each replicate PCR for sorted subsets received around 0.2 ug genomic DNA, equal to tens of thousands of T cell genomes. Purified libraries were measured with a Qubit 3.0 fluorometer, size-checked on a Bioanalyzer 2100, and measured again with the KAPA Library Quantification kit. A separate single-read 150-cycle Illumina NextSeq 550 flow cell was used to sequence each immunoSEQ 96-well plate. Per the source publication's procedure: The immunoSEQ output contained only junctional sequences without quality scores, so filtering could not match that applied to full-length reads. To assign V/J genes and CDR3, sequences were annotated against IMGT germline references using PyIR, a Python wrapper for IgBLAST v1.9. Any read was removed if the V/J assignment was weak (E-value above 1e-6), the CDR3 was missing, or the read contained stop codons, out-of-frame junctions, or ambiguous translated residues. V3J clonotypes were defined as sequences sharing an identical inferred V gene, J gene, and CDR3 amino acid sequence. The percentage overlap between two repertoires was calculated by dividing the number of shared unique clonotypes by the size of the smaller repertoire. Repertoire richness was assessed with RTK rarefaction, the Chao1 estimator, and Recon v2.1 estimates of unobserved clonotypes. Generation probabilities for all TCRbeta clonotypes obtained by the gDNA method from a handful of donors were computed using OLGA. The table was pulled from immuneACCESS by TCRdb, which kept in-frame rearrangements only. Such tables lose some clones; where checked, under half of the loss comes from unresolved V genes, and the rest has no known cause. V and J calls and clone size are given by that table; D and trimming were obtained from the DNA. Recorded for this sample are approximately 400,000 clones; just over 95% of them occurred a single time. Approximately 0.32% of the sample lies in the top ten.

The donors were healthy, HIV-negative adults who had no recently reported acute infections or vaccinations. Every donor was a Caucasian adult living in Nashville, Tennessee, USA. The CD8 memory samples were a combination of magnetically selected CD45RO+ cells and CCR7-negative CD45RA+ effector memory (TemRA) cells. Blood was obtained by leukapheresis, after which PBMCs were separated by Ficoll-Histopaque density gradient centrifugation and cryopreserved in liquid nitrogen vapor phase. Analytical flow cytometry was used to check the purity and quantity of every magnetically sorted T cell population. From each sorted fraction, genomic DNA was isolated and quantified by UV absorbance on a Nanodrop 2000c. The receptor was derived from a man aged 30 to 45 in good health. Sequencing was performed on memory CD8+ T cells sorted from blood. Sample cell subset or site, as interpreted from the label and publication: CD45RO+ cells pooled with CCR7-negative TemRA cells.

The sequence in DNA is TGTGCCTGGAGTGTAGGGGGGACAGGTGGTGAAAAACTGTTTTTT. Its protein reads: CAWSVGGTGGEKLFF. The rearrangement joined TRBV30 to TRBJ1-4, with 8 bases aligning to TRBD1. V and J are trimmed by 0 bases and 7 bases, and the gene matches miss 7 bases of the junction. The CDR3 numbers 15 residues from cysteine through phenylalanine. The CDR3 DNA has 45 bases and is translated from base 1. The germline V gene (reference sequence) yields GTSNPN for CDR1 and SVGIG for CDR2.